This TCR beta chain came from a study of blood T cell repertoires in COVID-19. The CDR3 length is 17 residues. Germline values: CDR1 MNHEY, CDR2 SVGEGT. Between the trimmed V and J ends, which lost 6 bases and 1 base, there was a span of 21 bases. Clones were sequenced by immunoSEQ multiplex PCR, and TCRdb holds only the in-frame ones, with some missing. Of around 60,000 clones listed, roughly 90% are singletons. The rearrangement joins TRBV6-2 or TRBV6-3 to TRBJ1-1, with D maybe TRBD1 (5 bases). Source material: peripheral blood. The clonotype was recovered from a man aged 55 to 70 with acute or convalescent COVID-19. The CDR3 loop is CASSRAMSPGSNTEAFF. CDR3 sequence (DNA): TGTGCCAGCAGCAGGGCCATGTCTCCGGGGTCGAACACTGAAGCTTTCTTT.